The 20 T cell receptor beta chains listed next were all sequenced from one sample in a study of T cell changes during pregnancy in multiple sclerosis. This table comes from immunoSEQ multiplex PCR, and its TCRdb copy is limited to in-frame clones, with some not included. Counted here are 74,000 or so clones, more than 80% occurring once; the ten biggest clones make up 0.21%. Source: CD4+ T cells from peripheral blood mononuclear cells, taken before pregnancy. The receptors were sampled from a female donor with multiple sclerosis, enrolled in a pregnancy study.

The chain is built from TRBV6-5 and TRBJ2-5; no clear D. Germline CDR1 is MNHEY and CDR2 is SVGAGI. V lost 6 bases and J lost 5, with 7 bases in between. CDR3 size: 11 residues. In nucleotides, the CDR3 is TGTGCCAGCAGCCCTGGCGAGACCCAGTACTTC. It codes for CASSPGETQYF.

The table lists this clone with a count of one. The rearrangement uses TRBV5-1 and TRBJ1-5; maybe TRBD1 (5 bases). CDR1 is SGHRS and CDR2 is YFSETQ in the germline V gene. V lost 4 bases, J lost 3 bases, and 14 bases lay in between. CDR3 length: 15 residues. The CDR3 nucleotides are TGCGCCAGCAGCCTGCAGGGTCAGAACAATCAGCCCCAGCATTTT. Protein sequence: CASSLQGQNNQPQHF.

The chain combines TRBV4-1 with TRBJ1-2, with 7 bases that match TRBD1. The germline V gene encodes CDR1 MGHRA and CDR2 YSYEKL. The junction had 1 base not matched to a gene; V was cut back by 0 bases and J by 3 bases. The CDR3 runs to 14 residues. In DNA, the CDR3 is TGCGCCAGCAGCCAAGATACAGGGGACTATGGCTACACCTTC. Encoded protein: CASSQDTGDYGYTF.

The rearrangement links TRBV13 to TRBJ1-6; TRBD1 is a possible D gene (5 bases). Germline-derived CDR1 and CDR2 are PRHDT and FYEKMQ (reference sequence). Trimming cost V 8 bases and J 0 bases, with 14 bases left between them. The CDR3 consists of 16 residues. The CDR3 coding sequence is TGTGCCAGCGGGATTCAGGGTGGCTCCTATAATTCACCCCTCCACTTT. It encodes CASGIQGGSYNSPLHF.

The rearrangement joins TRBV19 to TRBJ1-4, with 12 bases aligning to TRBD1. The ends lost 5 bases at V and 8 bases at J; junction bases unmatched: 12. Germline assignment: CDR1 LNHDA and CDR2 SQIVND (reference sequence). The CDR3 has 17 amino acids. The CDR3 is CASSRRDRGRAKEKLFF. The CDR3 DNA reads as TGTGCCAGTAGTCGACGGGACAGGGGGCGCGCCAAGGAAAAACTGTTTTTT.

This CDR3 reads CASRGDREYEQYF. The CDR3 nucleotides read TGTGCCAGCAGAGGGGACAGGGAGTACGAGCAGTACTTC. This chain uses TRBV2 with TRBJ2-7, with 9 bases that match TRBD1. Germline-derived CDR1 and CDR2 are SNHLY and FYNNEI. J was trimmed by 4 bases and V by 6 bases; bases with no gene match: 4. The CDR3 covers 13 residues.

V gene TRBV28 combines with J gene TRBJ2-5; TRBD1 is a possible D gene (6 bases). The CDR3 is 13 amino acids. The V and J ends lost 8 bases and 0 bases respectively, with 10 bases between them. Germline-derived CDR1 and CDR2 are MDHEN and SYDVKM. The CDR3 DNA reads TGTGCCAGCGGACAGACTAACCAAGAGACCCAGTACTTC. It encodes CASGQTNQETQYF.

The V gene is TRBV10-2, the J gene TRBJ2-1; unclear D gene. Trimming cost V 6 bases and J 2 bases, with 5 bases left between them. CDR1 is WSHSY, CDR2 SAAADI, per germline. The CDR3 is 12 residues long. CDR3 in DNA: TGCGCCAGCAGCCTAGCCTACAATGAGCAGTTCTTC. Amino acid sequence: CASSLAYNEQFF.

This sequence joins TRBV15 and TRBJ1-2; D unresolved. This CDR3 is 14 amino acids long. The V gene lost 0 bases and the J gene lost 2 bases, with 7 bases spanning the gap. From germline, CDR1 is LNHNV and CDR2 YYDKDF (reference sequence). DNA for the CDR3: TGTGCCACCAGCAGAGATCAGGCCAACTATGGCTACACCTTC. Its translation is CATSRDQANYGYTF. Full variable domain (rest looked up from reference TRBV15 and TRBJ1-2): DAMVIQNPRYQVTQFGKPVTLSCSQTLNHNVMYWYQQKSSQAPKLLFHYYDKDFNNEADTPDNFQSRRPNTSFCFLDIRSPGLGDTAMYLCATSRDQANYGYTFGSGTRLTVV.

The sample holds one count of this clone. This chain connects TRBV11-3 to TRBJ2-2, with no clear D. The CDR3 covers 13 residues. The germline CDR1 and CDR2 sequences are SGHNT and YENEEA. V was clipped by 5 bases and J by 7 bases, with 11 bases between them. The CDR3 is CASSQFLSGELFF. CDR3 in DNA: TGTGCCAGCAGCCAATTCCTGAGCGGGGAGCTGTTTTTT.

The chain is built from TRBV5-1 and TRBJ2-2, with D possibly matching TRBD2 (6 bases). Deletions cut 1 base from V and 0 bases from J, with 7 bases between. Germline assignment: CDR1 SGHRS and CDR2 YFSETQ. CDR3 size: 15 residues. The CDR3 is CASSLPGANTGELFF. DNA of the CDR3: TGCGCCAGCAGCTTGCCGGGGGCGAACACCGGGGAGCTGTTTTTT.

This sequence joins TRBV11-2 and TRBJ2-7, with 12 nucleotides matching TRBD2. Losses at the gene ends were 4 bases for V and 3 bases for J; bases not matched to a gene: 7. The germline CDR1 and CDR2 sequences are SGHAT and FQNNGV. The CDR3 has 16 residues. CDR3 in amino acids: CASSSLTSGRIYEQYF. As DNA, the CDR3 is TGTGCCAGCAGCTCGCTTACTAGCGGGAGGATCTACGAGCAGTACTTC.

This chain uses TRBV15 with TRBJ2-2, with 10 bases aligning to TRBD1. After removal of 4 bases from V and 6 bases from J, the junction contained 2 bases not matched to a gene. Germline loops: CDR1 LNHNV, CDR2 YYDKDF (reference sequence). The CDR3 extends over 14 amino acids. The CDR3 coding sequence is TGTGCCACCAGCAAAGACAGGGGGCCCGGGGAGCTGTTTTTT. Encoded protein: CATSKDRGPGELFF.

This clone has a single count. The CDR3 nucleotides are TGTGCCAGCAGTTTAGCAGGACAGGGGATTAGTGGCTACACCTTC. Protein sequence: CASSLAGQGISGYTF. The chain combines TRBV28 with TRBJ1-2, with 9 bases identical to TRBD1. Germline V CDR1 and CDR2: MDHEN, SYDVKM. The CDR3 has 15 residues. J gave up 7 bases and V 2 bases, and 8 bases lay outside the gene matches.

The DNA of the CDR3 is TGTGCCAGCAGTCCGACCTACAGGGGACGGCGCTACGAGCAGTACTTC. Translated: CASSPTYRGRRYEQYF. The chain uses TRBV2 and TRBJ2-7; 7 nucleotides align to TRBD1. With V trimmed by 5 bases and J by 3 bases, 13 bases remained unmatched. CDR3 length: 16 amino acids. The germline gives CDR1 SNHLY, CDR2 FYNNEI.

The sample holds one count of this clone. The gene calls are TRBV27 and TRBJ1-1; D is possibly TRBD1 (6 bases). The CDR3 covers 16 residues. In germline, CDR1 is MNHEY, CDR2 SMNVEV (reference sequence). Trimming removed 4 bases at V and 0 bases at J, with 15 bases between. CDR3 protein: CASSSRTDPMNTEAFF. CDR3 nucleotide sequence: TGTGCCAGCAGTTCCCGGACAGACCCAATGAACACTGAAGCTTTCTTT.

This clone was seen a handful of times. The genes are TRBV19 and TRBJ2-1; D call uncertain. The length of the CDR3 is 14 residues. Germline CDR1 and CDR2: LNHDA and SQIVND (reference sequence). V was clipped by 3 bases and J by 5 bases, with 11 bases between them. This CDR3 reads CASSMTPNNNEQFF. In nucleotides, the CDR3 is TGTGCCAGTAGTATGACTCCCAACAACAATGAGCAGTTCTTC.

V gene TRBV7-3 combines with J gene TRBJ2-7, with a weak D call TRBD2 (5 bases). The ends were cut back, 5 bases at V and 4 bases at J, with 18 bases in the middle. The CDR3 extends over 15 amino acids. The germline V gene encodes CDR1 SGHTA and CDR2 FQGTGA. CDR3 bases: TGTGCCAGCAGCCCGTCCCCCTCTAGCCGATACGAGCAGTACTTC. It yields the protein CASSPSPSSRYEQYF.

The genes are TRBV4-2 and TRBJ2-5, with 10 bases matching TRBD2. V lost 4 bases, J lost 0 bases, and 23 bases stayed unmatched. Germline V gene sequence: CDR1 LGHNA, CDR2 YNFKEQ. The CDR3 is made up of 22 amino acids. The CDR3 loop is CASSRPPRSRAGGLRYQETQYF. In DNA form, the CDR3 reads TGTGCCAGCAGCCGACCTCCCCGGAGTAGAGCGGGGGGGCTTCGGTACCAAGAGACCCAGTACTTC.

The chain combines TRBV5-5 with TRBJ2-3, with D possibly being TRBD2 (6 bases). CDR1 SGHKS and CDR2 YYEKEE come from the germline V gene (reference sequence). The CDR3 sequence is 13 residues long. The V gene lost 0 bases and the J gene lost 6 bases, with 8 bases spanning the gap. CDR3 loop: CASSLGSGDTQYF. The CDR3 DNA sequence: TGTGCCAGCAGCTTGGGTAGCGGCGATACGCAGTATTTT.